The 5 T cell receptor beta chains given below trace back to one sample, sequenced in a study of Ad26.COV2.S vaccination and SARS-CoV-2 variants (dated by TCRdb to the early 2020s). The library was prepared using the immunoSEQ multiplex PCR assay. The table was pulled from immuneACCESS by TCRdb, which kept in-frame rearrangements only. Such tables lose some clones; where checked, under half of the loss comes from unresolved V genes, and the rest has no known cause. For this sample the table gives 75,000 to 100,000 clones, of which approximately 82% were detected only once. The biggest ten clones account for about 16% of the sample. Read against the paper, the sample's time point label means: individuals recovered from natural SARS-CoV-2 infection. The sample in question was peripheral blood, obtained after recovery from COVID-19. The source is a human donor who had recovered from COVID-19.

The sample holds one count of this clone. Other nucleotide sequences from this sample produce the same CDR3. The chain is built from TRBV28 and TRBJ1-1; D is uncertain. Trimming stripped 2 bases from V and 0 bases from J, with 1 base between. There are 12 residues in the CDR3. CDR1 MDHEN and CDR2 SYDVKM come from the germline V gene. In DNA, the CDR3 is TGTGCCAGCAGTTTAATGAACACTGAAGCTTTCTTT. It is translated as CASSLMNTEAFF.

The V and J genes are TRBV7-2 and TRBJ2-7, with D hard to call. The germline V gene encodes CDR1 SGHTA and CDR2 FQGNSA. Trimming removed 0 bases at V and 3 bases at J, with 6 bases between. This CDR3 has 13 amino acids. The CDR3 region has the DNA TGTGCCAGCAGCTTAGCAGAAAACTACGAGCAGTACTTC. This translates into CASSLAENYEQYF.

V usage is TRBV10-2 and J usage is TRBJ2-7, with D unresolved. Trimming took 2 bases from V and 0 from J, leaving 14 bases between them. Germline V CDR1 and CDR2: WSHSY, SAAADI. CDR3 length: 16 amino acids. CDR3 residues: CASSEESPQYSYEQYF. CDR3 DNA sequence: TGCGCCAGCAGTGAGGAATCCCCACAGTACTCCTACGAGCAGTACTTC.

This clone was counted a few times. V gene TRBV6-1 combines with J gene TRBJ1-2; D is unclear. V lost 2 bases, J lost 8 bases, and 15 bases lay in between. The CDR3 covers 14 residues. Per the germline V gene, CDR1 is MNHNS and CDR2 is SASEGT. DNA for the CDR3: TGTGCCAGCAGTGAATATGGCAGTGGAGTGGGCTACACCTTC. It translates to CASSEYGSGVGYTF.

The chain employs TRBV7-6 and TRBJ1-2; 8 nucleotides align to TRBD1. Trimming at V came to 4 bases and at J to 4 bases, leaving 14 bases not matched to a gene. The CDR3 runs 17 residues. Germline CDR1 reads SGHVS; CDR2 reads FNYEAQ. This CDR3 is CASSSRTADRVTYGYTF. CDR3 sequence (DNA): TGTGCCAGCAGCTCGCGTACCGCGGACAGGGTAACCTATGGCTACACCTTC.